This TCR beta chain was identified during a study of shared clonotypes between healthy human individuals (TCRdb year 2020). Study-wide context: The cohort included a few men and two women between 18 and 49 years of age. Each donor's leukapheresis produced roughly between about 0.9 and 9.5 billion PBMCs. To estimate repertoire size and how much clonotypes are shared between individuals, the study performed deep sequencing of blood TCR repertoires from roughly five healthy adults. Different laboratories and diverse techniques were used to prepare libraries and sequence TCR repertoires, to increase sequencing depth and limit assay-specific biases. Per donor, three plates each were used for CD4 naive and CD4 memory, two for CD8 naive, and one for CD8 memory.

Measured from the cysteine to the phenylalanine, the CDR3 is 14 residues long. Only the CDR3 DNA stays, 42 bases, in frame from base 1. Overall study outcomes, separate from this receptor: Because the study included a small number of donors, the genetic and exposure-history diversity represented was limited. Compared with non-shared clonotypes, the clonotypes found in all four sorted-subset donors had higher generation probabilities. Sampling was restricted to blood, and TCR repertoires in tissue are likely to differ from TCR repertoires in blood. Pairwise subsampling led to the expectation that sequencing depth would affect the degree of clonotype sharing among donors. Naive subsets generally had larger estimated clonotype richness than memory subsets did. Incomplete sequencing was indicated by rarefaction of sorted-subset datasets, despite the large sequencing depth. Approximately 5% of naive CD4, 3.5% of naive CD8, around 2.3% of memory CD4, and about 0.4% of memory CD8 clonotypes were shared across four donors.

Using the deep immunoSEQ assay, TCR CDR3 regions were amplified from genomic DNA by multiplex PCR. Extracted genomic DNA from each cell subset was spread evenly across all wells of several immunoSEQ 96-well plates, with each plate serving as a replicate. For sorted subsets, around 0.2 ug genomic DNA, equal to 25,000 to 35,000 T cell genomes, was loaded into each replicate PCR. The purified libraries were quantified using a Qubit 3.0 fluorometer, sized with a Bioanalyzer 2100, and then quantified again using the KAPA Library Quantification kit. Each immunoSEQ 96-well plate was sequenced on its own single-read 150-cycle Illumina NextSeq 550 flow cell. The paper's processing steps were these. Because only junctional sequences without quality scores were contained in the immunoSEQ output, filtering matching that applied to full-length reads could not be performed. To assign V/J genes and CDR3, sequences were annotated against IMGT germline references using PyIR, a Python wrapper for IgBLAST v1.9. Reads were removed for weak V/J assignments (E-value above 1e-6), missing CDR3, stop codons, out-of-frame junctions, or ambiguous translated residues. V3J clonotypes were defined as sequences sharing an identical inferred V gene, J gene, and CDR3 amino acid sequence. Percentage overlap between repertoires was computed as shared unique clonotypes divided by the size of the smaller repertoire. Three approaches were used to assess repertoire richness: RTK rarefaction, the Chao1 estimator, and Recon v2.1 estimates of unobserved clonotypes. OLGA was used to compute generation probabilities for all TCRbeta clonotypes that the gDNA method yielded from a few donors. This immuneACCESS table, as held by TCRdb, lists in-frame sequences with V and J called but not all clones. Of the missing ones, under half trace to an unresolved V gene in checked studies; the others have no known cause. V and J calls and clone size follow that table, whereas D and trimming were derived from the DNA. The sample table shows approximately 100,000 clones, and 68% are seen once. In total, the top ten clones hold 24% of the sample.

This clone has just one count. The antigen it recognizes is unknown. Base qualities are not provided; no much larger clone lies one nucleotide away. The donors were healthy, HIV-negative adults with no recently reported acute infections or vaccinations. Only Caucasian adults living in Nashville, Tennessee, USA were represented among the donors. The CD8 memory samples were a combination of magnetically selected CD45RO+ cells and CCR7-negative CD45RA+ effector memory (TemRA) cells. After blood collection by leukapheresis, PBMCs were isolated using Ficoll-Histopaque density gradient centrifugation and then cryopreserved in the vapor phase of liquid nitrogen. Purity and quantity of every magnetically sorted T cell population were checked by analytical flow cytometry. Genomic DNA was isolated from each sorted fraction and quantified by UV absorbance on a Nanodrop 2000c.

Source material: memory CD8+ T cells sorted from blood. The cell subset or site tag for this specimen amounts to: CD45RO+ cells pooled with CCR7-negative TemRA cells. Recombination connected TRBV12-2 to TRBJ2-3; the D call of TRBD1 is as the table states it, not checked on the DNA. TRBV12-2 is a listed pseudogene. This clonotype originated in a woman in her thirties in good health. The nucleotides read TGTGCAAGTCGCGCGCAGGGGTGGGAAGATACGCAGTATTTT. Its protein product is CASRAQGWEDTQYF.